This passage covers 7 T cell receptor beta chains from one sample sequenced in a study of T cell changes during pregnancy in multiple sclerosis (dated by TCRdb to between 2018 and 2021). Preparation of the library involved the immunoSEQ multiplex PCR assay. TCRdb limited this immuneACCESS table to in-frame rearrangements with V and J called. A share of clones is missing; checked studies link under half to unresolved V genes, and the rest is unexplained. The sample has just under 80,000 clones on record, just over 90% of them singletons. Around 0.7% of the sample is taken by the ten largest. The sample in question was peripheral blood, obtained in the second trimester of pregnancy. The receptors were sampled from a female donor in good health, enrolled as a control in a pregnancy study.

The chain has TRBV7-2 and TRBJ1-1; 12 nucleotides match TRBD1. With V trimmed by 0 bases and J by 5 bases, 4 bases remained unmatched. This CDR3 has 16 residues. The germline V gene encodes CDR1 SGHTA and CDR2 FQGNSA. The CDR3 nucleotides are TGTGCCAGCAGCTTAGCAGGGACAGGGGGCGGGACTGAAGCTTTCTTT. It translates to CASSLAGTGGGTEAFF.

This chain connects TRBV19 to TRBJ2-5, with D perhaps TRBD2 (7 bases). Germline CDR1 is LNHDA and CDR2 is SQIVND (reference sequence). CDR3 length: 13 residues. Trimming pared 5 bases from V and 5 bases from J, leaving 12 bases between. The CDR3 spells CASSVGRGETQYF. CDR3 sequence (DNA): TGTGCCAGTAGTGTGGGGAGGGGGGAGACCCAGTACTTC.

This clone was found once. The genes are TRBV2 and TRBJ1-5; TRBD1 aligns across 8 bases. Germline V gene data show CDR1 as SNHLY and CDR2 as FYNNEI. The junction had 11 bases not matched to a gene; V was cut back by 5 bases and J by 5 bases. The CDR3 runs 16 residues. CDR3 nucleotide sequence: TGTGCCAGCAGTTTGACGAGACAGGGGTTGGATCAGCCCCAGCATTTT. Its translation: CASSLTRQGLDQPQHF.

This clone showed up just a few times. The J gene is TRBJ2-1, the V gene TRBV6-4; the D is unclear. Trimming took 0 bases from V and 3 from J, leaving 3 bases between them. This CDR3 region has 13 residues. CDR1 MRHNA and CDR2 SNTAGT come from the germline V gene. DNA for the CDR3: TGTGCCAGCAGTGACTCGAGCTACAATGAGCAGTTCTTC. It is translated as CASSDSSYNEQFF.

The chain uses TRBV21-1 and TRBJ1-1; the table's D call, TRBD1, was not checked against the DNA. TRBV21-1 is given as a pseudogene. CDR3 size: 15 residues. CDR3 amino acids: CASSKATGKNTEAFF. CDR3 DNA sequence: TGTGCCAGCAGCAAAGCGACAGGCAAAAACACTGAAGCTTTCTTT.

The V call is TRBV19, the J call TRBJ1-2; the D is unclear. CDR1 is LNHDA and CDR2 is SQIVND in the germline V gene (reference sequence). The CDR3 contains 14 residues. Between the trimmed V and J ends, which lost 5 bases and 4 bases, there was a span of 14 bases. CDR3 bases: TGTGCCAGTAGTCCCGGGCGTGGAGGCTATGGCTACACCTTC. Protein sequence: CASSPGRGGYGYTF.

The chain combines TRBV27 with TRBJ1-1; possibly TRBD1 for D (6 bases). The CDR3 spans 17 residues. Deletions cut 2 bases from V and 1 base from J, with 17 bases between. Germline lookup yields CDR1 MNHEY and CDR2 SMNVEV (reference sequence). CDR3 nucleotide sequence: TGTGCCAGCAGTTTAACCTCGTCGGGGGGCGAGAACACTGAAGCTTTCTTT. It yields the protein CASSLTSSGGENTEAFF.